This T cell receptor beta chain was sequenced for a study of T cells in Graves' hyperthyroidism and ophthalmopathy. CDR3 size: 16 residues. Germline V CDR1 and CDR2: KGHSH, LQKENI. Trimming took 3 bases from V and 3 from J, leaving 16 bases between them. This clonotype was counted at least ten times. Amplified TCR beta CDR3 regions derived from RNA transcripts. Using the HTBI primer set, a first-round RT-PCR was run on the TCR CDR3. TCRdb ran MiXCR on the multiplex PCR reads and lists one entry per CDR3 protein. The profile shows approximately 600,000 distinct CDR3 sequences, over 12% of them singletons.

Sequencing used blood. The TCR originated in a woman aged 18-29 years with Graves' ophthalmopathy. The V gene is TRBV18, the J gene TRBJ2-3; D is perhaps TRBD2 (5 bases). The CDR3 protein is CASSPLWGEKTDTQYF. The CDR3 DNA follows: TGTGCCAGCTCACCCCTTTGGGGAGAGAAAACAGATACGCAGTATTTT.